A single sample gave rise to the 4 T cell receptor beta chains below, sequenced in a study of cytotoxic CD8 clonotypes in ibrutinib-treated CLL. Method: immunoSEQ multiplex PCR; TCRdb's copy keeps in-frame clones and lacks some. This sample yields 35,000 to 40,000 clones, of which about 47% are seen a single time; under 20% belongs to the top ten. The source material was PBMCs, sampled before ibrutinib treatment. Source of these receptors: a human donor with chronic lymphocytic leukemia.

This sequence joins TRBV7-9 and TRBJ2-7, with 7 bases matching TRBD1. Germline CDR1 is SEHNR and CDR2 is FQNEAQ (reference sequence). J gave up 7 bases and V 0 bases, and 9 bases lay outside the gene matches. CDR3 length: 15 residues. The CDR3 loop reads CASSLAGRGSGEQYF. CDR3 in DNA: TGTGCCAGCAGCTTAGCGGGCAGGGGGAGTGGGGAGCAGTACTTC.

This clone was seen more than once but under ten times. V and J are TRBV28 and TRBJ2-7; TRBD2 agrees at 10 bases. In germline, CDR1 is MDHEN, CDR2 SYDVKM. With V trimmed by 10 bases and J by 2 bases, 8 bases remained unmatched. The CDR3 sequence is 14 residues long. DNA for the CDR3: TGTGCCACCGAACTAGCGGGGAATCCCTACGAGCAGTACTTC. Residues: CATELAGNPYEQYF.

A few counts support this clone. The rearrangement links TRBV13 to TRBJ1-6, with TRBD1 as a possible D gene (6 bases). The germline CDR1 and CDR2 sequences are PRHDT and FYEKMQ (reference sequence). This CDR3 contains 18 residues. The ends were cut back, 4 bases at V and 2 bases at J, with 18 bases in the middle. The CDR3 spells CASSSSGTHDPYNSPLHF. The CDR3 DNA follows: TGTGCCAGCAGCTCCAGCGGGACACACGATCCCTATAATTCACCCCTCCACTTT.

The rearrangement joins TRBV19 to TRBJ1-2; tentative D call: TRBD1 (5 bases). The V end lost 4 bases, the J end lost 7 bases, and 10 bases lay between the germline ends. Germline CDR1 is LNHDA and CDR2 is SQIVND (reference sequence). The CDR3 has 12 amino acids. The CDR3 bases are TGTGCCAGTAGTACAGGGACTGGTGGCTACACCTTC. This translates into CASSTGTGGYTF.